The clone carrying this TCR beta chain was seen a few times. Sequencing of TCR beta was performed on blood CD8+ and CD4+ T cells. RNA, at roughly 0.5 to 1 ug, was reverse transcribed with random hexamers. Multiplex immunoSEQ PCR targeted 54 Vbeta and 13 Jbeta TCR beta segments. Via MiXCR, TCRdb re-called the immunoSEQ multiplex PCR reads, giving one row per CDR3 protein. The sample shows roughly 330,000 distinct CDR3 sequences, around 90% of them seen only once. This record comes from a study of CD8 T cells in Susac syndrome. Trimming removed 4 bases at V and 4 bases at J, with 5 bases between. The CDR3 has 12 amino acids. The germline V gene has CDR1 SEHNR and CDR2 FQNEAQ (reference sequence).

What was sequenced was CD4+ T cells from PBMCs. This TCR was recovered from a human donor with multiple sclerosis. The gene calls are TRBV7-9 and TRBJ2-1, with D unclear. As DNA, the CDR3 is TGTGCCAGCAGCTCCGCGTACAATGAGCAGTTCTTC. Protein: CASSSAYNEQFF.